This TCR beta chain is from a study of cytomegalovirus exposure and HLA in healthy donors. The overall study: Tens of millions of unique TCRs from HLA-typed donors were held in an early data release.

The germline gives CDR1 MDHEN, CDR2 SYDVKM. V shed 7 bases and J shed 4 bases, with 23 bases lying between them. The CDR3 covers 18 residues. The PCR contained 60 Vbeta and 13 Jbeta primers. The table came from immunoSEQ multiplex PCR; TCRdb's copy has only in-frame clones and leaves some out. The sample holds more than 150,000 clones, roughly 74% seen once. Overall study findings and caveats: Presence/absence analysis assumed near-uniform sequencing depth across donors. Cytomegalovirus association was listed for roughly 160 TCR beta chains. One later analysis reportedly identified an Asian-associated ancestry cluster that showed fewer N-insertions than the roughly 640-donor mean.

For this clone: Antigen specificity is unknown.

Material for sequencing was PBMCs. The receptor was derived from a woman between 40 and 50 years old in good health and CMV-seropositive. The chain uses TRBV28 and TRBJ2-6; tentative D call: TRBD1 (5 bases). The CDR3, as DNA: TGTGCCAGCACAGGGCCCGGACAACTTTTAACCGGGGCCAACGTCCTGACTTTC. It encodes CASTGPGQLLTGANVLTF.